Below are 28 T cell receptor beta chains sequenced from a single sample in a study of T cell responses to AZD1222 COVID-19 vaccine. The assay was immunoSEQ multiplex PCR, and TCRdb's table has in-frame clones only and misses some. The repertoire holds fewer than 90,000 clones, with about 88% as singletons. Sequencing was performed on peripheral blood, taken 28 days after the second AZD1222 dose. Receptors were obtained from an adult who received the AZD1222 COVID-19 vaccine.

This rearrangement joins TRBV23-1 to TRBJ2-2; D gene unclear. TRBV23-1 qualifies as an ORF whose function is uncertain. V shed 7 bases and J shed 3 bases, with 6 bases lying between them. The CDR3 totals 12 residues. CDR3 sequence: CASKMDTGELFF. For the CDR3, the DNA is TGCGCCAGCAAAATGGACACCGGGGAGCTGTTTTTT.

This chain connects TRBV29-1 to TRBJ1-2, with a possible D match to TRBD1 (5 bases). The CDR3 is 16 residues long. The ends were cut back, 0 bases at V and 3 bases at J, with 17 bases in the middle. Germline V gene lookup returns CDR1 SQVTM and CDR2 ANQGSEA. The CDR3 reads CSVEDWLGHPDYGYTF. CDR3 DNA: TGCAGCGTTGAAGACTGGCTGGGGCACCCGGACTATGGCTACACCTTC.

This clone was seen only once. The CDR3 here is CASTVVIRDNYTGELFF. Written as DNA, the CDR3 is TGTGCCAGCACCGTAGTAATCCGGGACAACTACACCGGGGAGCTGTTTTTT. This chain connects TRBV11-3 to TRBJ2-2, with D maybe TRBD1 (6 bases). Trimming took 7 bases from V and 3 from J, leaving 21 bases between them. The CDR3 runs 17 residues. Germline V gene lookup returns CDR1 SGHNT and CDR2 YENEEA.

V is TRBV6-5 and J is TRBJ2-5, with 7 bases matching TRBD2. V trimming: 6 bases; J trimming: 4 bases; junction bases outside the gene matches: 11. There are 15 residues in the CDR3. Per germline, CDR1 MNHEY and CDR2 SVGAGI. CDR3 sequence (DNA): TGTGCCAGCAGGACCTCGGGAGGCCTTGGAGAGACCCAGTACTTC. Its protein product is CASRTSGGLGETQYF.

The CDR3 coding sequence is TGCGCCAGCAGCCAAGCCTCTAGCGCCTACAATGAGCAGTTCTTC. Residues: CASSQASSAYNEQFF. This sequence joins TRBV4-1 and TRBJ2-1; tentative D call: TRBD2 (6 bases). Trimming cost V 1 base and J 2 bases, with 9 bases left between them. Germline CDR1 MGHRA, CDR2 YSYEKL. The CDR3 runs to 15 residues.

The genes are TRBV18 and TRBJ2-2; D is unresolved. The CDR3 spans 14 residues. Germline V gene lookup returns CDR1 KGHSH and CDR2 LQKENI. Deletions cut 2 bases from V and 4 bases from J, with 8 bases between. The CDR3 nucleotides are TGTGCCAGCTCACCAGATACTTCCACCGGGGAGCTGTTTTTT. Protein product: CASSPDTSTGELFF.

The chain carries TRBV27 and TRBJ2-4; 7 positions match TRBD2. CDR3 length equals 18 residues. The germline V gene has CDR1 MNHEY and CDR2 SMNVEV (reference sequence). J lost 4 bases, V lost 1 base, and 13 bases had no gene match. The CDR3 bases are TGTGCCAGCAGTTTATTCGGTGCGGGGGAGGGTATAAAAAACATTCAGTACTTC. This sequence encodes CASSLFGAGEGIKNIQYF.

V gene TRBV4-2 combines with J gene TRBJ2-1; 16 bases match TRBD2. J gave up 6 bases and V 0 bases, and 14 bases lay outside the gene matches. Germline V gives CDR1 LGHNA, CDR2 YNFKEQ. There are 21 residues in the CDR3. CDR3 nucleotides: TGTGCCAGCAGCCAAGATAATGGACCCGGGACTAGCGGGAGGGCCACCAATGAGCAGTTCTTC. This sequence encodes CASSQDNGPGTSGRATNEQFF.

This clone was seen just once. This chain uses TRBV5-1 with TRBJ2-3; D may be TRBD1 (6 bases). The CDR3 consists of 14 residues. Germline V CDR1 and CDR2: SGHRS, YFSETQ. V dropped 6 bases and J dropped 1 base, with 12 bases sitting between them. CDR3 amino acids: CASKTGSGTDTQYF. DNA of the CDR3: TGCGCCAGCAAGACAGGTTCAGGCACAGATACGCAGTATTTT.

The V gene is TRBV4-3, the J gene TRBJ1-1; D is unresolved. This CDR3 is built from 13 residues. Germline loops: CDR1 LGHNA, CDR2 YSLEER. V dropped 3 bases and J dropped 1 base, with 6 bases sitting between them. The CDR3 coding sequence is TGCGCCAGCAGCCAGGTTAAGAACACTGAAGCTTTCTTT. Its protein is CASSQVKNTEAFF.

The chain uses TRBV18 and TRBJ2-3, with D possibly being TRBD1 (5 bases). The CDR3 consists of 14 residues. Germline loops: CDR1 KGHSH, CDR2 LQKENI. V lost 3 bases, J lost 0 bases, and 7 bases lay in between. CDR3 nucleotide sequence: TGTGCCAGCTCACCGACAGCTAGCACAGATACGCAGTATTTT. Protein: CASSPTASTDTQYF.

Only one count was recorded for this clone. CDR3 DNA sequence: TGTGCCAGCAGTTACTCGAGAGTAGCCGAGCAGTACTTC. It is translated as CASSYSRVAEQYF. The rearrangement uses TRBV6-5 and TRBJ2-7, with D unresolved. This CDR3 has 13 residues. Germline V CDR1 and CDR2: MNHEY, SVGAGI. Trimming took off 0 bases at V and 6 bases at J, with 9 bases between the two ends.

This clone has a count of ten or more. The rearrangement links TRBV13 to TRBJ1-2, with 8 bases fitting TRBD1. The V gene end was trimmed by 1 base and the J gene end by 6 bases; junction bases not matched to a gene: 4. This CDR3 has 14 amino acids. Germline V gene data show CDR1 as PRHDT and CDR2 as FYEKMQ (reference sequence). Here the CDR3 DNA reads TGTGCCAGCAGCTTAGAGGGACAGGCCCATGGCTACACCTTC. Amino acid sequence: CASSLEGQAHGYTF.

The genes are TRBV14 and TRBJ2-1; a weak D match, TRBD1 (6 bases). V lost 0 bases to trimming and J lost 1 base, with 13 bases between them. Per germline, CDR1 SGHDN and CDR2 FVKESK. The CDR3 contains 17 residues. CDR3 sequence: CASSQEVHRASYNEQFF. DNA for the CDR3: TGTGCCAGCAGCCAAGAAGTTCACAGGGCTTCCTACAATGAGCAGTTCTTC. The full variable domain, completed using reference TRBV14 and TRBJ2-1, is EAGVTQFPSHSVIEKGQTVTLRCDPISGHDNLYWYRRVMGKEIKFLLHFVKESKQDESGMPNNRFLAERTGGTYSTLKVQPAELEDSGVYFCASSQEVHRASYNEQFFGPGTRLTVL.

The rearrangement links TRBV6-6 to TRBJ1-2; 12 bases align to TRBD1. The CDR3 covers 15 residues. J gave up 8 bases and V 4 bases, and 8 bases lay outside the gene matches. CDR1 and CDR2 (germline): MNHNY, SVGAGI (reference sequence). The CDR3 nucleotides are TGTGCCAGCAGTTCGGGGACAGGGGGCGCGAGGGGCTACACCTTC. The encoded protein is CASSSGTGGARGYTF.

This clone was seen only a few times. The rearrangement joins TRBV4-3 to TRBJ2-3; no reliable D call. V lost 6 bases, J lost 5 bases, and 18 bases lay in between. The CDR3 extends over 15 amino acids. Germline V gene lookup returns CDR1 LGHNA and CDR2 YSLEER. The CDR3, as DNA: TGCGCCAGCAGAGCCCTCTTGGGTATTGGAGATACGCAGTATTTT. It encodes CASRALLGIGDTQYF.

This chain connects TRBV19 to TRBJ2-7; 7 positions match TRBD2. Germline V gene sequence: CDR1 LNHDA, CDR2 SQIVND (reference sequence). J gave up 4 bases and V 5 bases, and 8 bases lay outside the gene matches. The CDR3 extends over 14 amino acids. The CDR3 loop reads CASSFSAGAYEQYF. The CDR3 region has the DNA TGTGCCAGTAGTTTTTCGGCGGGAGCTTACGAGCAGTACTTC.

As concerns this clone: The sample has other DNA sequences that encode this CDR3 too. The CDR3 DNA reads as TGTGCCAGTAGTATCCAAGCGGGAGGTCGCTACGAGCAGTACTTC. It is translated as CASSIQAGGRYEQYF. The chain employs TRBV19 and TRBJ2-7; 9 positions agree with TRBD2. The CDR3 totals 15 residues. Trimming cost V 3 bases and J 3 bases; bases outside gene matches: 6. Germline V gene lookup returns CDR1 LNHDA and CDR2 SQIVND (reference sequence).

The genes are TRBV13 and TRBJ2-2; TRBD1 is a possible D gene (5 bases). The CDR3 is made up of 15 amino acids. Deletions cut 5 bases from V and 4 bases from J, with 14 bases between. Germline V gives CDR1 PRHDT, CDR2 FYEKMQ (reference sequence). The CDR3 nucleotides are TGTGCCAGCAGCCCAGACGACAGATCCACCGGGGAGCTGTTTTTT. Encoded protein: CASSPDDRSTGELFF.

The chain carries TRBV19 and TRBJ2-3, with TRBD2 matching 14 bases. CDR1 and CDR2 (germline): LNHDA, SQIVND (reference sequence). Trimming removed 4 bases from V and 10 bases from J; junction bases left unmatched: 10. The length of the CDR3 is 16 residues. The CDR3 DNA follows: TGTGCCAGTAGTAAACTAGGGACTAGCGGGAGTTCCCCGCAGTATTTT. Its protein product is CASSKLGTSGSSPQYF.

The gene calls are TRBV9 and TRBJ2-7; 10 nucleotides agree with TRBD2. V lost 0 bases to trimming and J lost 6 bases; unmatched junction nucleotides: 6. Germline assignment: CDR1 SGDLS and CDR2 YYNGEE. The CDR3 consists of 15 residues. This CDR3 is CASSVDPSGRFEQYF. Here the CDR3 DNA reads TGTGCCAGCAGCGTAGATCCTAGCGGGAGATTCGAGCAGTACTTC.

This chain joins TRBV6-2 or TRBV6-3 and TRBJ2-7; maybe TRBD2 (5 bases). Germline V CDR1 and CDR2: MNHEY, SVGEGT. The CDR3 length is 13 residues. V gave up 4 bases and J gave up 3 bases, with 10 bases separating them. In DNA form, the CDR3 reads TGTGCCAGCAGTTTGGCTAGCCTCTACGAGCAGTACTTC. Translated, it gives CASSLASLYEQYF.

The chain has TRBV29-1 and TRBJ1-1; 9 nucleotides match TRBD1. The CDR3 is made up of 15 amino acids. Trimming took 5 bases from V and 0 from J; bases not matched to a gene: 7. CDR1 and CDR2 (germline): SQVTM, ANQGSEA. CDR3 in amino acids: CSVTRDRALNTEAFF. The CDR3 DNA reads TGCAGCGTTACCAGGGACAGGGCCTTGAACACTGAAGCTTTCTTT. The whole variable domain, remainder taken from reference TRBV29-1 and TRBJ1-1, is SAVISQKPSRDICQRGTSLTIQCQVDSQVTMMFWYRQQPGQSLTLIATANQGSEATYESGFVIDKFPISRPNLTFSTLTVSNMSPEDSSIYLCSVTRDRALNTEAFFGQGTRLTVV.

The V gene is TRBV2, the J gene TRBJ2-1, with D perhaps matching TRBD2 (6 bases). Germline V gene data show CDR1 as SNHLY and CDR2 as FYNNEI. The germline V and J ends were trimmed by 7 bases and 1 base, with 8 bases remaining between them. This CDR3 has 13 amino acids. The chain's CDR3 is CASTGVSYNEQFF. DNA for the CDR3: TGTGCCAGCACGGGAGTTTCCTACAATGAGCAGTTCTTC.

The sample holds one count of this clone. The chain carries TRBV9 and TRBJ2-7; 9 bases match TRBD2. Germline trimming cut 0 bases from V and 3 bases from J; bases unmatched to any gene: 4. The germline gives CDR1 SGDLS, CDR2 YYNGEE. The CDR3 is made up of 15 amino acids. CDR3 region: CASSVGLADIYEQYF. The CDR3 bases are TGTGCCAGCAGCGTAGGACTAGCGGACATCTACGAGCAGTACTTC.

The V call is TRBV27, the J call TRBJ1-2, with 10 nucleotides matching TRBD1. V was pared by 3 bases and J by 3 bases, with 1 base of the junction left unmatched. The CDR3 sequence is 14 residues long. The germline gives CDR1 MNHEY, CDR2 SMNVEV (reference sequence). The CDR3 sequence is CASSFGQGDYGYTF. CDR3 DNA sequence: TGTGCCAGCAGTTTTGGACAGGGGGACTATGGCTACACCTTC.

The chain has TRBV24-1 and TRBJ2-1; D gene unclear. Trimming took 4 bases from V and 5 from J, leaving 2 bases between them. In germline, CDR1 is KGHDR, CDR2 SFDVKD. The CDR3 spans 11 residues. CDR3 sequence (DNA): TGTGCCACCAGTGAACACAATGAGCAGTTCTTC. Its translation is CATSEHNEQFF.

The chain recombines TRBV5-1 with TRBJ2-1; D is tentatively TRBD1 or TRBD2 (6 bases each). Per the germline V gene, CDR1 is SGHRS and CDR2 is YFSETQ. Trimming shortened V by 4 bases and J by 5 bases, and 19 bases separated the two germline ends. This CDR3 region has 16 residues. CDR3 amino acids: CASSIRGAGGDNEQFF. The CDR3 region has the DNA TGCGCCAGCAGCATCAGGGGAGCGGGCGGGGACAATGAGCAGTTCTTC.